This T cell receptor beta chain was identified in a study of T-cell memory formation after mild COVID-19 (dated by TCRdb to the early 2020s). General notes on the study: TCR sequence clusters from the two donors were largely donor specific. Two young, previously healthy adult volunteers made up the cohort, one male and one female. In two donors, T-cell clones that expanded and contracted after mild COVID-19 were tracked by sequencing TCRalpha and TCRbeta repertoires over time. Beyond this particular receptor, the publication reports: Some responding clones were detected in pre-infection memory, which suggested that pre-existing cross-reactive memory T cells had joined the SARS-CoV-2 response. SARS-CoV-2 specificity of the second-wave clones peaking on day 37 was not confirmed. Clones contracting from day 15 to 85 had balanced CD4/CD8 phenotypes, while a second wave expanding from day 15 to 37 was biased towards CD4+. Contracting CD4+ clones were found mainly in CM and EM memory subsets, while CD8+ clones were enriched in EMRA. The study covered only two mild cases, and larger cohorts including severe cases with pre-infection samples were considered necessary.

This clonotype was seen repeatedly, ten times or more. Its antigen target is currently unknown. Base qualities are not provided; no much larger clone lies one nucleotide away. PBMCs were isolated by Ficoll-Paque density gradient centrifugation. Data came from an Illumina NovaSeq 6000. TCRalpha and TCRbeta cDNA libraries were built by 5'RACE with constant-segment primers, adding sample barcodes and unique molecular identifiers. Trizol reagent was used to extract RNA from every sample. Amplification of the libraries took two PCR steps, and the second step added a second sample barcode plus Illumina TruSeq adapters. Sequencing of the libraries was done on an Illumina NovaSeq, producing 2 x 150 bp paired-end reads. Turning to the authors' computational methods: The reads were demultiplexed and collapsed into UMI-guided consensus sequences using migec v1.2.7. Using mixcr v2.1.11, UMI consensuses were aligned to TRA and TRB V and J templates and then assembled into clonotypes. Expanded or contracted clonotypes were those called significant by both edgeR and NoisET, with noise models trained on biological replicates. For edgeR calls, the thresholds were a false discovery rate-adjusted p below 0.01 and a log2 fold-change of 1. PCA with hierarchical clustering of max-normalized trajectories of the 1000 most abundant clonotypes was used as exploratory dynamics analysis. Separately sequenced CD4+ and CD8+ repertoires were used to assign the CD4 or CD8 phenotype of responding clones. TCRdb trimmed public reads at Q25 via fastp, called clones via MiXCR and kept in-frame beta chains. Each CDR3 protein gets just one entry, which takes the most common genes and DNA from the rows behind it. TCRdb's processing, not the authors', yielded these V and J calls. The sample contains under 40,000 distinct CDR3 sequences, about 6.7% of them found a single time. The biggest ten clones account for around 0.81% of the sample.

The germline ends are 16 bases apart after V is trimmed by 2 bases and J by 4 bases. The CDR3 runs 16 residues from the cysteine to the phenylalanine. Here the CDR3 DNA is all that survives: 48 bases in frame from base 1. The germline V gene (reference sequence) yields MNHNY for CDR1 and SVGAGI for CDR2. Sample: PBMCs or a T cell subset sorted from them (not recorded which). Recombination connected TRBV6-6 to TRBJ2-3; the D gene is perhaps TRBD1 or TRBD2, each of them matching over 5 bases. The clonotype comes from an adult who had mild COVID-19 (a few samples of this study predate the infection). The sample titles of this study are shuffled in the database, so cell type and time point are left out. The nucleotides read TGTGCCAGCAGTTACGATGGGGGTCTCGGGTCAGATACGCAGTATTTT. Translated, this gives CASSYDGGLGSDTQYF.